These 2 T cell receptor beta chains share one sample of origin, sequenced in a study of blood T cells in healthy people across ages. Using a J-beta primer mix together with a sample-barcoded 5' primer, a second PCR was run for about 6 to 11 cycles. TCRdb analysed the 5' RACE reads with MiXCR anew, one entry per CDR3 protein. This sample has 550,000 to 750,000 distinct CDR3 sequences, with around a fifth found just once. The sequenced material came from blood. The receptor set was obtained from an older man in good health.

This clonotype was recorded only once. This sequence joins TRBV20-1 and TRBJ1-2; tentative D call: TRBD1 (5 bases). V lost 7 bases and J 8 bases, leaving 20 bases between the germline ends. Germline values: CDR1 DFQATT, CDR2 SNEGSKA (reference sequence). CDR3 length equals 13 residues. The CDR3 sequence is CSVIRASSLGYTF. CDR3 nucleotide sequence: TGCAGTGTTATCAGGGCATCTTCGTTGGGCTACACCTTC.

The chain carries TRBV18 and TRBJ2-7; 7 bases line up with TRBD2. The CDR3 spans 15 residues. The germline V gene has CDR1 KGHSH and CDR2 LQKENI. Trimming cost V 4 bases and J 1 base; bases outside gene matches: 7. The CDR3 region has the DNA TGTGCCAGCTCACAGAACCGGGACTATTCCTACGAGCAGTACTTC. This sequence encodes CASSQNRDYSYEQYF.